Detailed here is one T cell receptor (beta chain). Original processing methods: Cell counts per sample came from amplifying reference gene primers. Clones were sequenced by immunoSEQ multiplex PCR, and TCRdb holds only the in-frame ones, with some missing. That table gives V, J and clone size, and the DNA gave D and trimming. The sample yields 250,000 to 300,000 clones, 81% seen once. The sample is drawn from a study of blood T cell repertoires in COVID-19. The CDR3 extends over 14 amino acids. The V and J ends lost 4 bases and 8 bases, in that order; junction bases with no gene match: 8. Germline CDR1 and CDR2: SGDLS and YYNGEE.

Sequenced sample: peripheral blood. V and J are TRBV9 and TRBJ1-4, with 7 bases lining up with TRBD1. This TCR was sampled from a woman aged 55-70 years with active or convalescent COVID-19. CDR3 loop: CASSLSGTDEKLFF. The CDR3 nucleotides are TGTGCCAGCAGCCTATCCGGGACAGACGAAAAACTGTTTTTT. The variable domain in full, with the rest retrieved from reference TRBV9 and TRBJ1-4, is DSGVTQTPKHLITATGQRVTLRCSPRSGDLSVYWYQQSLDQGLQFLIQYYNGEERAKGNILERFSAQQFPDLHSELNLSSLELGDSALYFCASSLSGTDEKLFFGSGTQLSVL.